This TCR beta chain stems from a study of spatial heterogeneity in lung cancer. For the study at large: Sequence detection consistently recorded a greater number of beta-chain than alpha-chain sequences. Raw sequencing reads included, on average, more than 9.5 appearances of each unique TCR and UMI combination. Broader study findings: Mutation counts in tumors were tracked by counts of expanded intratumoral alpha and beta TCRs.

This clonotype has at least ten counts. Its cognate antigen is unknown. A library made for alpha chains picked up this beta chain off target, so its size means little. V lost 5 bases to trimming and J lost 0 bases, with 7 bases between them. Per germline, CDR1 MDHEN and CDR2 SYDVKM. The CDR3 is 14 residues long. Indicated time point: sample taken at primary tumor resection. TCRdb reprocessed the 5' RACE reads with MiXCR, giving one entry per CDR3 protein. The sample shows about 8,100 distinct CDR3 sequences, 12% of them seen only once. The sample was lung tumor tissue, taken at surgery. The rearrangement joins TRBV28 to TRBJ2-2; no clear D gene. This TCR derives from a male donor with early-stage non-small cell lung cancer. CDR3 nucleotides: TGTGCCAGCAGTCTTCTTTCGAACACCGGGGAGCTGTTTTTT. Protein product: CASSLLSNTGELFF.